These 11 T cell receptor beta chains came from one sample sequenced in a study of beta chain features in type 1 diabetes. These receptors' targets are unknown. Expressed TCRB transcripts were sequenced because the isolated RNA had all been reverse transcribed beforehand. Generated by immunoSEQ multiplex PCR, the TCRdb table keeps only in-frame clones and is missing some. Here the sample spans more than 300,000 clones, around 8.5% being singletons. Study-wide results and limits: In all four CD4+ subsets, TCRB CDR3 length was significantly, moderately reduced in type 1 diabetes.

Sequencing was carried out using central memory CD4+ T cells from blood. The receptors were gathered from a man in his thirties or forties with type 1 diabetes.

This clone was counted at least ten times. The chain carries TRBV7-2 and TRBJ2-1, with 7 nucleotides matching TRBD2. CDR3 size: 14 residues. Germline V gives CDR1 SGHTA, CDR2 FQGNSA. V trimming: 0 bases; J trimming: 13 bases; junction bases outside the gene matches: 9. As DNA, the CDR3 is TGTGCCAGCAGCTTAGCTGAGACTAGCCCCAACCAGTTCTTC. Its translation: CASSLAETSPNQFF.

The sample holds a few counts of this clone. The chain recombines TRBV7-2 with TRBJ1-4; 7 bases are a match to TRBD1. V shed 5 bases, J shed 5 bases, and the junction held 5 bases outside the gene matches. Germline V gene lookup returns CDR1 SGHTA and CDR2 FQGNSA. The CDR3 sequence is 14 residues long. The CDR3 reads CASSATGLNEKLFF. The CDR3 coding sequence is TGTGCCAGCAGCGCGACAGGGCTGAATGAAAAACTGTTTTTT.

The chain is built from TRBV29-1 and TRBJ2-3, with TRBD1 identical over 7 bases. With V trimmed by 8 bases and J by 1 base, 12 bases remained unmatched. Germline assignment: CDR1 SQVTM and CDR2 ANQGSEA. The CDR3 is 15 residues long. The DNA of the CDR3 is TGCAGCTCGAGGGTGGGACAGTTAGGCACAGATACGCAGTATTTT. This sequence encodes CSSRVGQLGTDTQYF.

This clone was seen only a few times. This chain joins TRBV7-8 and TRBJ2-1; D gene uncertain. This CDR3 comprises 15 residues. V lost 6 bases and J lost 0, with 12 bases in between. Germline loops: CDR1 SGHVS, CDR2 FQNEAQ. In DNA form, the CDR3 reads TGTGCCAGCAGTTACTCCTTGAGCTCCTACAATGAGCAGTTCTTC. It specifies CASSYSLSSYNEQFF. Using reference TRBV7-8 and TRBJ2-1 for the parts outside the CDR3, the full variable domain is GAGVSQSPRYKVAKRGQDVALRCDPISGHVSLFWYQQALGQGPEFLTYFQNEAQLDKSGLPSDRFFAERPEGSVSTLKIQRTQQEDSAVYLCASSYSLSSYNEQFFGPGTRLTVL.

This clone has just a few counts. The same CDR3 is also encoded by other DNA sequences in this sample. CDR3 nucleotide sequence: TGCGCCAGCTCCCGGGACAGGGGTGGTGAGACCCAGTACTTC. It translates to CASSRDRGGETQYF. The rearrangement uses TRBV5-1 and TRBJ2-5; TRBD1 matches at 10 bases. Per germline, CDR1 SGHRS and CDR2 YFSETQ. V lost 7 bases to trimming and J lost 5 bases; unmatched junction nucleotides: 8. The CDR3 sequence is 14 residues long.

This chain uses TRBV7-2 with TRBJ2-3; D may be TRBD1 (5 bases). V gave up 2 bases and J gave up 6 bases, with 18 bases separating them. This CDR3 region has 16 residues. CDR1 is SGHTA, CDR2 FQGNSA, per germline. The CDR3 nucleotides read TGTGCCAGCAGCTTAACCTCAGGGAAGGCGAGGGATACGCAGTATTTT. Translated: CASSLTSGKARDTQYF.

This clone was seen a few times. CDR3 in DNA: TGTGCCAGCACAGAATCGGGACAGGTCAACTATGGCTACACCTTC. Translation gives CASTESGQVNYGYTF. The rearrangement links TRBV6-1 to TRBJ1-2; 8 positions match TRBD1. With 7 bases clipped from V and 2 bases from J, the junction kept 9 bases outside the gene matches. The CDR3 consists of 15 residues. Germline V gene data show CDR1 as MNHNS and CDR2 as SASEGT.

The table lists this clone with a few counts. The V gene is TRBV19, the J gene TRBJ2-1, with TRBD1 as a possible D gene (6 bases). CDR1 is LNHDA and CDR2 is SQIVND in the germline V gene (reference sequence). The CDR3 totals 15 residues. Trimming shortened V by 5 bases and J by 8 bases, and 19 bases separated the two germline ends. CDR3 protein: CASSPRQDLSDEQFF. The DNA for the CDR3 is TGTGCCAGTAGTCCCCGACAGGATCTGAGCGATGAGCAGTTCTTC.

In its sample, this clone was seen a few times. This sequence joins TRBV29-1 and TRBJ1-1; D unresolved. The V end was cut by 2 bases, the J end by 3 bases, with 10 bases between. CDR1 and CDR2 (germline): SQVTM, ANQGSEA. CDR3 length: 13 amino acids. The CDR3 sequence is CSVETIRDTEAFF. DNA of the CDR3: TGCAGCGTTGAAACCATCCGGGACACTGAAGCTTTCTTT.

The chain links TRBV5-1 to TRBJ2-7, with no clear D. Per the germline V gene, CDR1 is SGHRS and CDR2 is YFSETQ. This CDR3 comprises 11 residues. V was pared by 4 bases and J by 2 bases, with 4 bases between. This chain's CDR3 is CASSDTYEQYF. The CDR3 nucleotides are TGCGCCAGCAGCGATACCTACGAGCAGTACTTC.

The J gene is TRBJ2-1, the V gene TRBV14; the D is unclear. Germline assignment: CDR1 SGHDN and CDR2 FVKESK. This CDR3 comprises 13 residues. The ends were cut back, 0 bases at V and 5 bases at J, with 5 bases in the middle. CDR3 nucleotide sequence: TGTGCCAGCAGCCAAGATTTGAACAATGAGCAGTTCTTC. It codes for CASSQDLNNEQFF. The variable domain in full, completed from reference TRBV14 and TRBJ2-1, reads EAGVTQFPSHSVIEKGQTVTLRCDPISGHDNLYWYRRVMGKEIKFLLHFVKESKQDESGMPNNRFLAERTGGTYSTLKVQPAELEDSGVYFCASSQDLNNEQFFGPGTRLTVL.